The source of this T cell receptor beta chain is a study of blood T cells in healthy people across ages. Germline CDR1 SQVTM, CDR2 ANQGSEA. V shed 5 bases, J shed 0 bases, and the junction held 4 bases outside the gene matches. This CDR3 is built from 13 residues. Combining a sample-barcoded 5' primer with a J-beta primer mix, a second PCR ran for roughly 6 to 12 cycles. TCRdb itself ran the 5' RACE reads through MiXCR, one entry per CDR3 protein. Here the sample spans about 780,000 distinct CDR3 sequences, 20% to 30% being singletons. Study-wide findings and caveats: Donor CMV infection status was unknown, possibly confounding age-related changes in expanded clonotypes.

Isolation of PBMCs gave at least 7 million cells per sample. The table lists this clonotype with a few counts. The target antigen is unknown. These records were also assigned to another study, of T cells of mothers and their children. That study reports: When the second PCR was run, its M1S primer added sample barcodes and 2-4 random nucleotides.

Material: blood. The clonotype comes from a boy younger than 18 in good health. V usage is TRBV29-1 and J usage is TRBJ2-7; 7 positions agree with TRBD1. CDR3 region: CSVFGTDSYEQYF. CDR3 coding DNA: TGCAGCGTTTTTGGGACAGACTCCTACGAGCAGTACTTC.